The 18 T cell receptor beta chains in this list originate from one sample, sequenced in a study of blood T cell repertoires in COVID-19. Profiled with immunoSEQ multiplex PCR; TCRdb holds only in-frame clones, not every one. Counted here are 250,000 to 350,000 clones, more than 70% occurring once; the ten biggest clones make up about 1.2%. Sequencing was carried out using peripheral blood. The receptors originated from a woman aged 45-65 years with acute or convalescent COVID-19.

V usage is TRBV24-1 and J usage is TRBJ1-1, with a weak D call TRBD1 (5 bases). The CDR3 has 12 amino acids. V was trimmed by 5 bases and J by 5 bases, leaving 8 bases between them. The germline CDR1 and CDR2 sequences are KGHDR and SFDVKD. CDR3 DNA: TGTGCCACCAGTGGACAGTCTACTGAAGCTTTCTTT. Protein sequence: CATSGQSTEAFF.

The chain has TRBV2 and TRBJ2-7; D may be TRBD1 (6 bases). CDR1 and CDR2 (germline): SNHLY, FYNNEI. V lost 3 bases and J 6 bases, leaving 9 bases between the germline ends. This CDR3 has 12 residues. Here the CDR3 reads CASSDRGSEQYF. CDR3 nucleotide sequence: TGTGCCAGCAGTGACAGGGGATCCGAGCAGTACTTC.

This chain uses TRBV4-2 with TRBJ2-3; 7 positions match TRBD2. CDR1 is LGHNA, CDR2 YNFKEQ, per germline. This CDR3 has 15 amino acids. Unmatched junction bases numbered 6, after V lost 1 base and J lost 5 bases. The CDR3 spells CASSQASGVGDTQYF. As DNA, the CDR3 is TGTGCCAGCAGCCAAGCTAGCGGAGTGGGAGATACGCAGTATTTT.

The rearrangement links TRBV7-9 to TRBJ1-5, with D possibly being TRBD1 (5 bases). In germline, CDR1 is SEHNR, CDR2 FQNEAQ (reference sequence). The V end was cut by 0 bases, the J end by 2 bases, with 14 bases between. This CDR3 has 17 residues. CDR3: CASSLALGGSGNQPQHF. The CDR3 DNA follows: TGTGCCAGCAGCTTAGCGCTGGGGGGGTCTGGCAATCAGCCCCAGCATTTT.

This clone was seen a few times. The chain combines TRBV15 with TRBJ2-1; D is ambiguous. Trimming cost V 1 base and J 6 bases, with 13 bases left between them. Germline CDR1 reads LNHNV; CDR2 reads YYDKDF (reference sequence). The CDR3 extends over 15 amino acids. CDR3 sequence (DNA): TGTGCCACCAGCAGAGTCAGTCCGTCAGGCAATGAGCAGTTCTTC. This gives the protein CATSRVSPSGNEQFF.

The chain carries TRBV7-2 and TRBJ2-5, with 12 bases matching TRBD2. Germline trimming cut 4 bases from V and 2 bases from J; bases unmatched to any gene: 5. Germline V CDR1 and CDR2: SGHTA, FQGNSA. The CDR3 length is 16 residues. The CDR3 is CASSYRLAGAQETQYF. In nucleotides, the CDR3 is TGTGCCAGCAGCTATAGACTAGCGGGGGCTCAAGAGACCCAGTACTTC.

The chain links TRBV11-2 to TRBJ2-3; possible D gene TRBD2, 6 bases. Germline CDR1 is SGHAT and CDR2 is FQNNGV. V gave up 5 bases and J gave up 2 bases, with 11 bases separating them. The CDR3 extends over 14 amino acids. CDR3: CASSLPDYTDTQYF. In DNA, the CDR3 is TGTGCCAGCAGCCTCCCGGACTACACAGATACGCAGTATTTT.

This clone has just one count. The chain is built from TRBV7-9 and TRBJ1-3, with D tentatively TRBD1 (5 bases). The germline CDR1 and CDR2 sequences are SEHNR and FQNEAQ (reference sequence). The CDR3 has 16 amino acids. Between the trimmed V and J ends, which lost 7 bases and 0 bases, there was a span of 16 bases. The CDR3 spells CASTPGGFVSGNTIYF. CDR3 nucleotides: TGTGCCAGCACCCCGGGGGGTTTCGTCTCTGGAAACACCATATATTTT.

V usage is TRBV6-5 and J usage is TRBJ2-7; 8 bases are shared with TRBD1. Germline CDR1 MNHEY, CDR2 SVGAGI. The CDR3 runs 13 residues. The V gene end was trimmed by 6 bases and the J gene end by 5 bases; junction bases not matched to a gene: 6. CDR3 amino acids: CASRQTGADEQYF. DNA of the CDR3: TGTGCCAGCAGACAGACAGGGGCGGACGAGCAGTACTTC.

The J gene is TRBJ2-5, the V gene TRBV29-1; unclear D gene. Trimming left V 1 base short and J 5 bases short, with 11 bases between. The CDR3 consists of 13 residues. Germline V lookup: CDR1 SQVTM, CDR2 ANQGSEA. CDR3 loop: CSVEARLRETQYF. The CDR3 coding sequence is TGCAGCGTTGAAGCGCGGCTCCGGGAGACCCAGTACTTC.

This clone appeared a single time. The rearrangement joins TRBV3-1 (or the pseudogene TRBV3-2) to TRBJ2-5; 9 bases agree with TRBD2. V gave up 8 bases and J gave up 5 bases; unmatched junction bases: 3. CDR1 LGHDT and CDR2 YNNKEL come from the germline V gene (reference sequence). CDR3 size: 12 residues. The DNA for the CDR3 is TGTGCCAGCGGCAGCGGGGGGGAGACCCAGTACTTC. Its protein is CASGSGGETQYF.

The table lists this clone with a few counts. The chain employs TRBV6-5 and TRBJ1-1, with D unclear. The germline CDR1 and CDR2 sequences are MNHEY and SVGAGI. Between the trimmed V and J ends, which lost 8 bases and 0 bases, there was a span of 13 bases. The CDR3 runs 14 residues. As DNA, the CDR3 is TGTGCCAGCCGAGACATCAATTTGAACACTGAAGCTTTCTTT. This translates into CASRDINLNTEAFF.

This clone was picked up one time. The J gene is TRBJ2-5, the V gene TRBV19, with 8 bases fitting TRBD2. Losses at the gene ends were 3 bases for V and 5 bases for J; bases not matched to a gene: 5. The CDR3 sequence is 14 residues long. Germline-derived CDR1 and CDR2 are LNHDA and SQIVND (reference sequence). CDR3 bases: TGTGCCAGTAGTATCACCCCGGGAGGGGAGACCCAGTACTTC. Translated: CASSITPGGETQYF.

The J gene is TRBJ1-5, the V gene TRBV14; 7 bases line up with TRBD1. Trimming took 9 bases from V and 3 from J; bases not matched to a gene: 14. CDR3 length equals 16 residues. Looked up from germline, CDR1 is SGHDN and CDR2 is FVKESK. The CDR3 is CASTSITGQINQPQHF. The CDR3 nucleotides read TGTGCCAGTACATCAATTACGGGACAGATCAATCAGCCCCAGCATTTT.

The chain joins TRBV7-2 to TRBJ2-7, with no clear D. The V gene's germline CDR1 is SGHTA and CDR2 FQGNSA. The CDR3 runs 13 residues. V was pared by 2 bases and J by 5 bases, with 10 bases between. As DNA, the CDR3 is TGTGCCAGCAGCTTAAGCGCTGGCCACGAGCAGTACTTC. Protein sequence: CASSLSAGHEQYF.

This clone was seen a few times. This rearrangement joins TRBV20-1 to TRBJ2-1; possibly TRBD1 or TRBD2 for D (6 bases each). Trimming removed 4 bases at V and 7 bases at J, with 17 bases between. Germline V gene sequence: CDR1 DFQATT, CDR2 SNEGSKA (reference sequence). The CDR3 covers 14 residues. In DNA, the CDR3 is TGCAGTGCTACTGAGGGGGGAGAAGGGAATGAGCAGTTCTTC. Translated, it gives CSATEGGEGNEQFF.

V usage is TRBV5-1 and J usage is TRBJ2-5, with unresolved D. The CDR3 is 14 amino acids. CDR1 is SGHRS and CDR2 is YFSETQ in the germline V gene. Between the trimmed V and J ends, which lost 0 bases and 3 bases, there was a span of 9 bases. CDR3 sequence (DNA): TGCGCCAGCAGCTTGGGCCAGCTAGAAGAGACCCAGTACTTC. Translation: CASSLGQLEETQYF.

This clone was counted a few times. The CDR3 bases are TGTGCCAGCAGCTTACAGGGCCCCTACGAGCAGTACTTC. Translating it yields CASSLQGPYEQYF. The chain uses TRBV5-6 and TRBJ2-7, with D tentatively TRBD1 (6 bases). The CDR3 is made up of 13 amino acids. Trimming removed 2 bases from V and 2 bases from J, with 8 bases in between. The germline V gene encodes CDR1 SGHDT and CDR2 YYEEEE.